The clone carrying this TCR beta chain showed up just once. The sample comes from a study of blood T cell repertoires in COVID-19. Study-level background: Sites across the United States, Italy and Spain contributed samples from acute and convalescent COVID-19. The analysed material was cDNA or gDNA that came from T cells, B-cell-depleted T cells, or PBMCs.

As processed by the authors: Reference gene primer amplification gave estimated nucleated cell counts. Some clones are missing from TCRdb's copy, which holds only in-frame ones; the method was immunoSEQ multiplex PCR. V and J calls and clone size come straight from that table; D and trimming were deduced from the DNA. The table has 180,000 or so clones, almost 90% seen once. The CDR3 has 15 residues. Germline loops: CDR1 MNHEY, CDR2 SMNVEV (reference sequence). Germline trimming cut 5 bases from V and 6 bases from J; bases unmatched to any gene: 6. The chain joins TRBV27 to TRBJ2-1; TRBD2 matches at 11 bases. This receptor was identified in a man younger than 35 with active or convalescent COVID-19. Sequences were obtained from peripheral blood. In DNA form, the CDR3 reads TGTGCCAGCAGTGCCATAGCGGGAGGGCTCAATGAGCAGTTCTTC. This gives the protein CASSAIAGGLNEQFF.